This is a list of T cell receptor beta chains from one sample in a study of cytomegalovirus exposure and HLA in healthy donors. TCRdb's copy holds only in-frame clones and misses some; the assay was immunoSEQ multiplex PCR. The sample gives under 200,000 clones, around four fifths of which show up once; under 2% is in the top ten. The sample was PBMCs. Receptors were obtained from a man younger than 30 in good health and CMV-seronegative. Each CDR3 is given with its conserved first and last residue. The D gene is left open where the match is weak. Size is stated for part of the rows, as once, few or many counts, or as a class when the clone is expanded.

-	TRBV28	TRBD1	TRBJ2-7	CALEGQGSKGTAEQYF	TGTGCCCTAGAGGGACAGGGGTCTAAGGGAACGGCCGAGCAGTACTTC
-	TRBV23-1	TRBD1	TRBJ2-3	CASSLPDRANTDTQYF	TGCGCCAGCAGTCTACCTGACAGGGCGAACACAGATACGCAGTATTTT
-	TRBV9	-	TRBJ2-5	CASSAFLQETQYF	TGTGCCAGCAGCGCCTTTCTCCAAGAGACCCAGTACTTC
-	TRBV4-1	TRBD1	TRBJ1-6	CASSQYPGTVGDSPLHF	TGCGCCAGCAGCCAATACCCCGGGACAGTGGGAGATTCACCCCTCCACTTT
few	TRBV29-1	-	TRBJ1-2	CSAPGEDYYGYTF	TGCAGCGCCCCTGGGGAGGACTACTATGGCTACACCTTC
few	TRBV10-3	-	TRBJ1-1	CAISARENTEAFF	TGTGCCATCAGTGCTAGAGAAAACACTGAAGCTTTCTTT
-	TRBV18	TRBD1	TRBJ1-1	CASSPRQGAVDTEAFF	TGTGCCAGCTCACCCCGACAGGGGGCTGTGGACACTGAAGCTTTCTTT
-	TRBV28	-	TRBJ2-6	CASSSPGANVLTF	TGTGCCAGCAGTTCCCCGGGGGCCAACGTCCTGACTTTC
once	TRBV9	-	TRBJ1-1	CASGRSRGGLRTEAFF	TGTGCCAGCGGCCGTTCTCGGGGGGGCTTGCGGACTGAAGCTTTCTTT
few	TRBV15	TRBD1	TRBJ2-3	CATSRDSQGALDTQYF	TGTGCCACCAGCAGAGATTCACAGGGGGCACTCGATACGCAGTATTTT
-	TRBV7-3	TRBD2	TRBJ2-3	CASSMTSGTDTQYF	TGTGCCAGCAGCATGACTAGCGGGACAGATACGCAGTATTTT
-	TRBV5-1	-	TRBJ2-7	CASSPEIQGKTYF	TGCGCCAGCAGCCCCGAGATACAGGGAAAGACCTACTTC
-	TRBV7-3	-	TRBJ1-5	CASSSDPGQPQHF	TGTGCCAGCAGCTCAGATCCAGGGCAGCCCCAGCATTTT
-	TRBV29-1	TRBD2	TRBJ2-2	CSGRLADTGELFF	TGCAGCGGTCGACTAGCGGACACCGGGGAGCTGTTTTTT
-	TRBV4-1	TRBD2	TRBJ2-5	CASSQISGTSGGKQETQYF	TGCGCCAGCAGCCAAATCTCCGGGACTAGCGGGGGGAAACAAGAGACCCAGTACTTC
once	TRBV29-1	-	TRBJ2-2	CSVGGQPGELFF	TGCAGCGTTGGTGGACAGCCCGGGGAGCTGTTTTTT
-	TRBV5-6	-	TRBJ2-2	CASSFPENTGELFF	TGTGCCAGCAGCTTTCCAGAAAACACCGGGGAGCTGTTTTTT
-	TRBV6-1	TRBD1	TRBJ2-7	CASREGTGKQYF	TGTGCCAGCAGGGAAGGGACAGGGAAGCAGTACTTC
-	TRBV9	-	TRBJ2-3	CASSVTPGTGILAGPTDTQYF	TGTGCCAGCAGCGTCACACCCGGGACAGGGATACTAGCGGGCCCCACAGATACGCAGTATTTT
-	TRBV2	TRBD1	TRBJ1-5	CASKIQGVSNQPQHF	TGTGCCAGCAAGATACAGGGGGTTAGCAATCAGCCCCAGCATTTT
-	TRBV4-1	-	TRBJ1-1	CASSQGQNTEAFF	TGCGCCAGCAGCCAAGGACAGAACACTGAAGCTTTCTTT
-	TRBV9	TRBD1	TRBJ2-1	CASSPPTGQATTPNEQFF	TGTGCCAGCAGCCCACCGACCGGACAGGCAACTACTCCCAATGAGCAGTTCTTC
-	TRBV19	-	TRBJ2-1	CASSHPGTGVYNEQFF	TGTGCCAGTAGTCATCCCGGAACAGGCGTTTACAATGAGCAGTTCTTC
-	TRBV5-6	TRBD1	TRBJ1-5	CASSSALDRGHSNQPQHF	TGTGCCAGCAGCAGTGCACTCGACAGGGGGCATAGCAATCAGCCCCAGCATTTT
-	TRBV7-8	TRBD2	TRBJ2-5	CASSSTEPRGGETQYF	TGTGCCAGCAGCTCAACAGAACCGCGGGGGGGGGAGACCCAGTACTTC
-	TRBV6-5	-	TRBJ2-3	CASSYRGGRTDTQYF	TGTGCCAGCAGTTACAGGGGGGGGCGCACAGATACGCAGTATTTT